A single T cell receptor (beta chain) is shown here with its context. The CDR3 runs to 16 residues. Germline CDR1 SGHTA, CDR2 FQGNSA. Trimming took 5 bases from V and 2 from J, leaving 18 bases between them. This sample was included in a study of blood T cell repertoires in COVID-19. Produced via immunoSEQ multiplex PCR; TCRdb's table is partial and in-frame only. This table has about 64,000 clones, about 81% appearing once. The specimen sequenced was peripheral blood. This TCR came from an older man with acute or convalescent COVID-19. The rearrangement uses TRBV7-2 and TRBJ1-1; the D gene is possibly TRBD1 (5 bases). The CDR3 DNA follows: TGTGCCAGCAGCGGCGGGACCCCGCGGACTAACACTGAAGCTTTCTTT. As protein: CASSGGTPRTNTEAFF.